These 28 T cell receptor beta chains were all obtained from the same sample, sequenced in a study of T cells after yellow fever vaccination. MiXCR was run by TCRdb on the 5' RACE reads, yielding one entry per CDR3 protein. The sample shows some 670,000 distinct CDR3 sequences, around an eighth of them seen only once. Specimen: PBMCs, collected on the day of the yellow fever booster vaccination. The receptors come from a man aged 30-40 years who received the YFV17D yellow fever vaccine.

This rearrangement joins TRBV7-2 to TRBJ2-7; D gene unclear. The CDR3 spans 14 residues. CDR1 is SGHTA and CDR2 is FQGNSA in the germline V gene. The germline V and J ends were trimmed by 4 bases and 6 bases, with 16 bases remaining between them. The CDR3 DNA is TGTGCCAGCAGCTACGGCGGAGCACCGATCGAGCAGTACTTC. This codes for CASSYGGAPIEQYF.

This chain uses TRBV23-1 with TRBJ2-5; D is unresolved. TRBV23-1 is an ORF; its function is uncertain. The CDR3 has 11 residues. The V end was cut by 4 bases, the J end by 6 bases, with 6 bases between. In nucleotides, the CDR3 is TGCGCCAGCAGTCGCCGGAAGACCCAGTACTTC. It is translated as CASSRRKTQYF.

The rearrangement uses TRBV7-8 and TRBJ2-6; D unclear. The CDR3 is made up of 14 amino acids. V gave up 3 bases and J gave up 4 bases, with 7 bases separating them. Germline V gene lookup returns CDR1 SGHVS and CDR2 FQNEAQ. As DNA, the CDR3 is TGTGCCAGCAGCTTCGCGAACGGGGCCAACGTCCTGACTTTC. Translation gives CASSFANGANVLTF. The variable domain in full, with the rest retrieved from reference TRBV7-8 and TRBJ2-6, is GAGVSQSPRYKVAKRGQDVALRCDPISGHVSLFWYQQALGQGPEFLTYFQNEAQLDKSGLPSDRFFAERPEGSVSTLKIQRTQQEDSAVYLCASSFANGANVLTFGAGSRLTVL.

This clonotype has just a few counts. The chain combines TRBV13 with TRBJ1-1; D might be TRBD1 (5 bases). V lost 3 bases to trimming and J lost 0 bases, with 11 bases between them. This CDR3 comprises 15 residues. Germline CDR1 and CDR2: PRHDT and FYEKMQ (reference sequence). CDR3 amino acids: CASSLGQNLNTEAFF. The DNA of the CDR3 is TGTGCCAGCAGCTTGGGGCAGAATCTGAACACTGAAGCTTTCTTT.

The V call is TRBV15, the J call TRBJ2-5; 7 positions agree with TRBD1. The CDR3 loop spans 16 amino acids. With V trimmed by 0 bases and J by 4 bases, 8 bases remained unmatched. From germline, CDR1 is LNHNV and CDR2 YYDKDF (reference sequence). CDR3 bases: TGTGCCACCAGCAGAGATTGGAGACAGGGAATAGAGACCCAGTACTTC. Its protein product is CATSRDWRQGIETQYF.

This clonotype was seen more than once but under ten times. The J gene is TRBJ2-3, the V gene TRBV7-8; D gene ambiguous. Trimming took 5 bases from V and 0 from J, leaving 12 bases between them. CDR1 is SGHVS and CDR2 is FQNEAQ in the germline V gene. The CDR3 covers 15 residues. CDR3 bases: TGTGCCAGCAGCCGAAAAACCCCTAGCACAGATACGCAGTATTTT. This sequence encodes CASSRKTPSTDTQYF.

This clonotype was seen ten or more times. The chain uses TRBV20-1 and TRBJ2-4; D is possibly TRBD2 (6 bases). Germline assignment: CDR1 DFQATT and CDR2 SNEGSKA (reference sequence). The CDR3 has 13 amino acids. The germline V and J ends were trimmed by 7 bases and 0 bases, with 10 bases remaining between them. The CDR3: CSEGTLAKNIQYF. The CDR3 DNA reads TGCAGTGAAGGGACTCTAGCCAAAAACATTCAGTACTTC.

This chain joins TRBV13 and TRBJ2-1, with TRBD2 identical over 9 bases. Trimming cost V 5 bases and J 0 bases; bases outside gene matches: 23. The CDR3 length is 22 residues. In germline, CDR1 is PRHDT, CDR2 FYEKMQ (reference sequence). The CDR3 loop is CASSHTGTGLSGRQSSYNEQFF. DNA of the CDR3: TGTGCCAGCAGCCATACCGGTACAGGGCTTAGCGGGAGACAGAGCTCCTACAATGAGCAGTTCTTC.

This chain connects TRBV5-1 to TRBJ2-3; 8 positions match TRBD2. The ends lost 0 bases at V and 3 bases at J; junction bases unmatched: 6. The CDR3 totals 16 residues. Germline loops: CDR1 SGHRS, CDR2 YFSETQ. DNA for the CDR3: TGCGCCAGCAGCTTGGCCGCAGCGGGAGTGACAGATACGCAGTATTTT. Protein: CASSLAAAGVTDTQYF.

This clonotype was observed a handful of times. J is TRBJ2-1 and V is TRBV9, with 10 bases that match TRBD1. The V gene's germline CDR1 is SGDLS and CDR2 YYNGEE. CDR3 size: 16 residues. V shed 0 bases, J shed 4 bases, and the junction held 4 bases outside the gene matches. The CDR3 reads CASSVALGQGYNEQFF. The CDR3 DNA sequence: TGTGCCAGCAGCGTAGCTCTGGGACAGGGGTACAATGAGCAGTTCTTC.

This clonotype appeared a few times. V is TRBV6-1 and J is TRBJ1-5; TRBD1 might be the D (5 bases). CDR1 is MNHNS, CDR2 SASEGT, per germline. Trimming left V 4 bases short and J 2 bases short, with 18 bases between. The CDR3 covers 17 residues. The CDR3 DNA reads TGTGCCAGCAGTGCCCAGGGCGTGCGTCTAGGCAATCAGCCCCAGCATTTT. Translating it yields CASSAQGVRLGNQPQHF.

The J gene is TRBJ2-1, the V gene TRBV12-3 or TRBV12-4, with D perhaps TRBD1 (6 bases). Trimming left V 3 bases short and J 1 base short, with 19 bases between. The CDR3 runs to 18 residues. DNA of the CDR3: TGTGCCAGCAGTTTTAAGAAGTCCGGGACAAAGTCCTACAATGAGCAGTTCTTC. Translation: CASSFKKSGTKSYNEQFF.

The CDR3, as DNA: TGTGCCAGCAGCTTGGCCGAGACTAGCGGGAGGACCAATGAGCAGTTCTTC. This codes for CASSLAETSGRTNEQFF. The chain recombines TRBV5-4 with TRBJ2-1; 13 bases align to TRBD2. The length of the CDR3 is 17 residues. The V gene's germline CDR1 is SGHNT and CDR2 YYREEE (reference sequence). The ends lost 0 bases at V and 6 bases at J; junction bases unmatched: 6.

This clonotype was counted between two and nine times. The chain couples TRBV18 to TRBJ2-5; D might be TRBD2 (6 bases). The CDR3 consists of 13 residues. V dropped 8 bases and J dropped 5 bases, with 15 bases sitting between them. CDR1 and CDR2 (germline): KGHSH, LQKENI. The CDR3 coding sequence is TGTGCCAGCCGCCCCGGGGGACTTGAGACCCAGTACTTC. Its translation is CASRPGGLETQYF. Filled out from reference TRBV18 and TRBJ2-5, the complete variable domain reads NAGVMQNPRHLVRRRGQEARLRCSPMKGHSHVYWYRQLPEEGLKFMVYLQKENIIDESGMPKERFSAEFPKEGPSILRIQQVVRGDSAAYFCASRPGGLETQYFGPGTRLLVL.

The V gene is TRBV7-2, the J gene TRBJ2-3; TRBD2 matches at 12 bases. Germline V lookup: CDR1 SGHTA, CDR2 FQGNSA. The CDR3 loop spans 16 amino acids. V was clipped by 2 bases and J by 7 bases; unmatched bases: 7. The DNA of the CDR3 is TGTGCCAGCAGCTTATCGGCTAGCGGGAGGGGTAATACGCAGTATTTT. Translating it yields CASSLSASGRGNTQYF.

This clonotype was counted a few times. The chain combines TRBV19 with TRBJ2-1, with D unclear. The V gene's germline CDR1 is LNHDA and CDR2 SQIVND (reference sequence). The CDR3 covers 14 residues. The V gene lost 7 bases and the J gene lost 9 bases, with 19 bases spanning the gap. In nucleotides, the CDR3 is TGTGCCAGTACCCCTCAAGGCTGGCAGTCTGAGCAGTTCTTC. Protein product: CASTPQGWQSEQFF.

This chain joins TRBV5-1 and TRBJ1-1; D is perhaps TRBD1 (5 bases). Germline CDR1 is SGHRS and CDR2 is YFSETQ. V was pared by 5 bases and J by 3 bases, with 17 bases between. CDR3 length: 15 amino acids. The CDR3 reads CASRSRIGTDTEAFF. CDR3 in DNA: TGCGCCAGCAGGAGCCGCATTGGGACGGACACTGAAGCTTTCTTT.

In this sample, this clonotype turned up a few times. V gene TRBV5-1 combines with J gene TRBJ2-5; D is perhaps TRBD1 (5 bases). CDR3 length equals 11 residues. The V gene lost 8 bases and the J gene lost 7 bases, with 12 bases spanning the gap. CDR1 is SGHRS, CDR2 YFSETQ, per germline. The CDR3 nucleotides are TGCGCCAGATGGACAAGCCGGACCCAGTACTTC. This codes for CARWTSRTQYF.

The chain has TRBV12-3 or TRBV12-4 and TRBJ2-7; 8 bases agree with TRBD1. V gave up 5 bases and J gave up 12 bases; unmatched junction bases: 15. There are 14 residues in the CDR3. The CDR3 region has the DNA TGTGCCAGCAGTACGACCCTCAGGGGGCGAATCCCGTACTTC. Residues: CASSTTLRGRIPYF.

There are a few counts of this clonotype. The V and J genes are TRBV12-3 or TRBV12-4 and TRBJ2-1, with 15 bases aligning to TRBD2. The CDR3 is 17 amino acids. The V gene end was trimmed by 5 bases and the J gene end by 7 bases; junction bases not matched to a gene: 9. DNA for the CDR3: TGTGCCAGCAGTCACGGACTAGCGGGAGGGCCTAGGAATGAGCAGTTCTTC. Translation: CASSHGLAGGPRNEQFF.

Only a few counts were recorded for this clonotype. This chain uses TRBV6-1 with TRBJ2-7, with D possibly matching TRBD2 (6 bases). The CDR3 is made up of 13 amino acids. V was pared by 0 bases and J by 9 bases, with 12 bases between. Germline lookup yields CDR1 MNHNS and CDR2 SASEGT. In DNA, the CDR3 is TGTGCCAGCAGTGAAGCCGCGGGATATTGGCAGTACTTC. As protein: CASSEAAGYWQYF.

The J gene is TRBJ2-1, the V gene TRBV5-1, with 9 bases lining up with TRBD1. In germline, CDR1 is SGHRS, CDR2 YFSETQ. The CDR3 covers 15 residues. Trimming removed 3 bases from V and 7 bases from J; junction bases left unmatched: 8. Here the CDR3 reads CASSYRDRALNEQFF. The CDR3 DNA sequence: TGCGCCAGCAGCTACCGGGACAGGGCATTGAATGAGCAGTTCTTC.

In its sample, this clonotype was seen a few times. V usage is TRBV7-9 and J usage is TRBJ1-5; 7 bases match TRBD1. V shed 5 bases and J 5 bases; nucleotides not matched to a gene: 12. The germline CDR1 and CDR2 sequences are SEHNR and FQNEAQ (reference sequence). The CDR3 has 16 residues. CDR3 DNA sequence: TGTGCCAGCAGCCGAGCTCCGGACAGGTGGGATCAGCCCCAGCATTTT. Translation gives CASSRAPDRWDQPQHF.

The gene calls are TRBV3-1 and TRBJ2-5, with TRBD1 as a possible D gene (6 bases). In germline, CDR1 is LGHDT, CDR2 YNNKEL (reference sequence). The ends were cut back, 7 bases at V and 7 bases at J, with 16 bases in the middle. The CDR3 is 13 amino acids. CDR3 DNA sequence: TGTGCCAGCATCCAGACAGGCCGGGCGACCCAGTACTTC. It encodes CASIQTGRATQYF.

The chain couples TRBV20-1 to TRBJ2-5; possible D gene TRBD1, 6 bases. The length of the CDR3 is 14 residues. V lost 0 bases and J lost 6, with 14 bases in between. The germline V gene encodes CDR1 DFQATT and CDR2 SNEGSKA (reference sequence). The CDR3 DNA reads as TGCAGTGCTAGAGACTTACAGGGTTCACAGACCCAGTACTTC. Its translation is CSARDLQGSQTQYF.

The genes are TRBV7-2 and TRBJ2-2; D unresolved. From germline, CDR1 is SGHTA and CDR2 FQGNSA. The CDR3 runs 14 residues. V was shortened by 5 bases and J by 6 bases, with 13 bases between the two germline ends. The CDR3 reads CASSPISEAGELFF. CDR3 DNA sequence: TGTGCCAGCAGCCCGATCAGCGAAGCCGGGGAGCTGTTTTTT.

In its sample, this clonotype was seen many times. The chain uses TRBV3-1 and TRBJ2-3; D is unresolved. Germline V CDR1 and CDR2: LGHDT, YNNKEL (reference sequence). Between the trimmed V and J ends, which lost 4 bases and 5 bases, there was a span of 10 bases. CDR3 length: 13 amino acids. CDR3 amino acids: CASSPGRLDTQYF. CDR3 DNA sequence: TGTGCCAGCAGCCCCGGACGGCTAGATACGCAGTATTTT.

In its sample, this clonotype was seen a few times. The chain recombines TRBV9 with TRBJ2-2, with 9 bases identical to TRBD2. The CDR3 contains 17 residues. The germline gives CDR1 SGDLS, CDR2 YYNGEE. The V and J ends lost 0 bases and 4 bases, in that order; junction bases with no gene match: 7. The CDR3 nucleotides are TGTGCCAGCAGCGTAGTGCGGGAGGGGTATACCACCGGGGAGCTGTTTTTT. It encodes CASSVVREGYTTGELFF.